This TCR beta chain was recovered during a study of blood T cells in healthy people across ages. RNA extraction gave at least 6 micrograms of total RNA per sample. Primed by a sample-barcoded 5' primer and a J-beta primer mix, a second PCR proceeded for about 7 to 12 cycles. TCRdb reanalysed the 5' RACE reads using MiXCR and keeps one entry per CDR3 protein. The sample has 1.5 million to 2 million distinct CDR3 sequences; less than 50% are singletons. Deletions cut 5 bases from V and 0 bases from J, with 8 bases between. This CDR3 contains 14 residues. The germline V gene has CDR1 SNHLY and CDR2 FYNNEI.

The TCR was taken from a woman in her forties in good health. Sequenced input: blood. The rearrangement joins TRBV2 to TRBJ2-1, with D hard to call. The CDR3 spells CASSPQRSYNEQFF. CDR3 DNA sequence: TGTGCCAGCAGTCCCCAACGCTCCTACAATGAGCAGTTCTTC. Supplemented by reference TRBV2 and TRBJ2-1, the full variable domain reads EPEVTQTPSHQVTQMGQEVILRCVPISNHLYFYWYRQILGQKVEFLVSFYNNEISEKSEIFDDQFSVERPDGSNFTLKIRSTKLEDSAMYFCASSPQRSYNEQFFGPGTRLTVL.